This T cell receptor beta chain was identified in a study of response to subunit inactivated influenza vaccine. MiXCR, applied by TCRdb to the RT-PCR reads, yields one record per CDR3 protein. The sample carries about 780,000 distinct CDR3 sequences, 18% recorded once. A word on this clonotype: Its antigen is still unknown.

Study-level findings and limits: Only a handful of new T cells, the authors suggested, are recruited with each seasonal influenza vaccination.

The V gene lost 6 bases and the J gene lost 16 bases, with 13 bases spanning the gap. This CDR3 is 10 amino acids long. The sequence was obtained from a man in his forties or fifties who received an inactivated influenza vaccine. The chain links TRBV12-3 or TRBV12-4 to TRBJ2-1; D possibly matches TRBD1 or TRBD2 (5 bases each). The sample here was PBMCs from blood, taken roughly 5 days after vaccination. CDR3 bases: TGTGCCAGCAGACTGGGACGGACTTTCTTC. It is translated as CASRLGRTFF.